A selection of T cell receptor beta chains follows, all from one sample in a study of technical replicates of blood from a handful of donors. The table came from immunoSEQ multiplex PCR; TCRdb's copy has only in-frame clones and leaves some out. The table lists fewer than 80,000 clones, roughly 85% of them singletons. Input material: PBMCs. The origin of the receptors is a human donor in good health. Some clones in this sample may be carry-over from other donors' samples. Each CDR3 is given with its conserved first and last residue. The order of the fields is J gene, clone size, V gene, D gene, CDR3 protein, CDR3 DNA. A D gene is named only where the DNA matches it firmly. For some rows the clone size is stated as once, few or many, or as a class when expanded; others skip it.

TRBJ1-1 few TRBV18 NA CASSLGQNTEAFF TGTGCCAGCTCACTAGGACAGAACACTGAAGCTTTCTTT
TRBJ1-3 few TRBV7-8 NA CASSLDPISGTIYF TGTGCCAGCAGCCTAGACCCGATCTCGGGCACCATATATTTT
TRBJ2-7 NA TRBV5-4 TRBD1 CASSFGQGVYEQYF TGTGCCAGCAGCTTCGGACAGGGGGTTTACGAGCAGTACTTC
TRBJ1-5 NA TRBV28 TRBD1 CASRAKTGEGNQPQHF TGTGCCAGCAGAGCTAAAACAGGGGAGGGCAATCAGCCCCAGCATTTT
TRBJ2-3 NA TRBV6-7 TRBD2 CASSSGTSGGQSTDTQYF TGTGCCAGCAGTTCCGGGACTAGCGGGGGGCAGAGCACAGATACGCAGTATTTT
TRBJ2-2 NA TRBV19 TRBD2 CASSTPGLTTGELFF TGTGCCAGTAGCACCCCGGGACTAACAACCGGGGAGCTGTTTTTT
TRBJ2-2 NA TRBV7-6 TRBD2 CASSRTSGSNTGELFF TGTGCCAGCAGCCGAACTAGCGGATCGAACACCGGGGAGCTGTTTTTT
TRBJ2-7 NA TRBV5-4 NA CASSGQQGYEQYF TGTGCCAGCAGCGGTCAACAGGGCTACGAGCAGTACTTC
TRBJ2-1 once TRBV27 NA CASDSGNEQFF TGTGCCTCCGACAGCGGGAATGAGCAGTTCTTC
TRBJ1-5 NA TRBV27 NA CASSLGSYSNQPQHF TGTGCCAGCAGTTTAGGGAGTTATAGCAATCAGCCCCAGCATTTT
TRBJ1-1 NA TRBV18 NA CASSPTERRRNTEAFF TGTGCCAGCTCACCGACAGAGCGACGGAGGAACACTGAAGCTTTCTTT
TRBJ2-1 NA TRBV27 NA CASSFGNKGLGSNEQFF TGTGCCAGCAGTTTTGGGAATAAGGGGTTAGGATCGAATGAGCAGTTCTTC
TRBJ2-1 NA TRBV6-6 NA CASRGYTGSSYNEQFF TGTGCCAGCCGAGGGTATACCGGCTCATCCTACAATGAGCAGTTCTTC
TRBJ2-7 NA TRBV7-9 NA CASSSPPSYEQYF TGTGCCAGCAGCTCCCCCCCGAGTTACGAGCAGTACTTC
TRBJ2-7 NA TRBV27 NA CASSLGGPAYEQYF TGTGCCAGCAGTTTAGGGGGCCCTGCCTACGAGCAGTACTTC
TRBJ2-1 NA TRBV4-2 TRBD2 CASSDTSGVYNEQFF TGTGCCAGCAGCGATACTAGCGGGGTCTACAATGAGCAGTTCTTC
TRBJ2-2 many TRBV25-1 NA CASTDRSNTGELFF TGTGCCTCCACCGACAGGTCGAACACCGGGGAGCTGTTTTTT
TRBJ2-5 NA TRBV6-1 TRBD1 CASSERGTGVVETQYF TGTGCCAGCAGTGAAAGAGGGACAGGGGTTGTCGAGACCCAGTACTTC
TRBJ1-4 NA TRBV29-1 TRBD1 CSAQGFTNEKLFF TGCAGCGCACAGGGGTTCACTAATGAAAAACTGTTTTTT
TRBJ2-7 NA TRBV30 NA CAWERGPSYEQYF TGTGCCTGGGAGAGAGGGCCATCCTACGAGCAGTACTTC
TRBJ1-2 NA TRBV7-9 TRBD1 CASSLQGALLGYTF TGTGCCAGCAGCTTACAGGGGGCGCTTCTTGGCTACACCTTC
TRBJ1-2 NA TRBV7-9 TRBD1 CASSLASGQGAIGYTF TGTGCCAGCAGCTTAGCTTCGGGACAGGGCGCGATTGGCTACACCTTC